At least ten counts were recorded for the clone carrying this TCR beta chain. Antigen unknown. This sample stems from a study of human T cells and chemical hapten exposure. As for the study in general: Each week of the roughly 24-week study, patients had diphenylcyclopropenone applied to the scalp. Upper back patch tests used 0.01% DPC, scored after 6 days.

CDR1 is DFQATT and CDR2 is SNEGSKA in the germline V gene (reference sequence). The CDR3 sequence is 15 residues long. The V segment lost 5 bases and the J segment 4 bases; nucleotides outside the gene matches: 9. The library attached unique molecular identifiers to individual cDNA molecules. Each CDR3 protein gets one entry after TCRdb re-called the RACE reads with MiXCR. The sample shows just over 350,000 distinct CDR3 sequences, 6% to 7% of them seen only once. Study findings and constraints: Once DPC sensitization occurred, TCRs above 1 in 1000 frequency showed no change.

Time point: patch test 2, 6 weeks after DPC sensitization. This sample's treatment: therapeutic diphenylcyclopropenone sensitization with weekly scalp DPC. This receptor was obtained from a woman under 30 with alopecia areata. Some clones in this sample may be carry-over from other donors' samples. The sample was whole blood, taken in connection with sensitization to the hapten diphenylcyclopropenone (DPC). The chain employs TRBV20-1 and TRBJ1-1, with 11 bases identical to TRBD1. The CDR3 nucleotides read TGCAGTGCTCCTTCGACCGGGACAGGGGGCACTGAAGCTTTCTTT. It translates to CSAPSTGTGGTEAFF.